This TCR beta chain was identified in a study of blood T cell repertoires in COVID-19 (TCRdb year 2020). For the wider study: Collaborator samples came from the United States, Italy and Spain and covered acute and convalescent phases of COVID-19. Where available, HLA class I and class II types were taken from metadata supplied by the sample provider and were not determined by assay-based typing. Samples came from the ongoing ImmuneRACE study (first 160 participants) plus 1,254 subjects from 6 global collaborators. The prospective study material was composed of cDNA or gDNA derived from T cells, B-cell-depleted T cells, or PBMCs. A freely available public database, intended as a resource for researchers studying the immune response to SARS-CoV-2, is where the repertoires were released. Deeply sampled blood TCRbeta repertoires from subjects exposed to, actively infected with, or recovered from COVID-19 were included in the dataset. A de-identified subject ID, COVID-19 status, age in years and sex were almost always included in the sample metadata.

The collaborating institutions used their own protocols to collect whole blood in K2EDTA tubes. For TCRbeta analysis, collaborators shipped samples as frozen whole blood, isolated PBMCs, or DNA extracted from either of those sample types. Comment on this clone: It lacks a known antigen. No quality values exist for individual bases; no much larger clone is one base distant.

TCRbeta CDR3 regions were amplified from genomic DNA using the immunoSEQ Assay, a bias-controlled multiplex PCR. From the authors' description of their analysis: Within the assay, amplification of reference gene primers was used to estimate how many nucleated cells each sample contained. To quantify the absolute abundance of each unique TCRbeta CDR3 rearrangement, sequence reads were collapsed and filtered. For each sample, productive Simpson clonality was calculated as the square root of Simpson's diversity index across productive rearrangements. TCRdb carries this immuneACCESS record with in-frame sequences only. Its versions omit some clonotypes, under half of them owing to an unresolved V gene in the studies checked, with the rest unexplained. The V and J calls and clone size come from that table; D and trimming were worked out from the DNA. This sample is represented by roughly 40,000 clones; about 80% of them were singletons. The ten largest clones add up to about 8.7% of the sample.

As encoded in the germline V gene (reference sequence), CDR1 is SSHAT while CDR2 is FNYEAQ. The CDR3 has 15 amino acids, counting the end cysteine and phenylalanine. The only DNA kept is the CDR3, 45 bases in frame from the first base. After removal of 5 bases from V and 2 bases from J, the junction retains 6 bases not matched to a gene. Results and caveats for the whole study, not just this receptor: How much clinical and demographic metadata was included differed by source and by participant, and the metadata was provided uncurated.

Recombination linked TRBV7-7 to TRBJ2-3; 8 junctional bases match TRBD1. Material: peripheral blood. This sequence originates from an older man with active or convalescent COVID-19. The sequenced DNA: TGTGCCAGCAGCGTCGGACAGGGTGTCACAGATACGCAGTATTTT. Its protein is CASSVGQGVTDTQYF.